The subject of this entry is one TCR beta chain. As yet, its antigen is unknown. This specimen comes from a study of cytomegalovirus exposure and HLA in healthy donors. Study information: In a later analysis, the roughly 120 validation repertoires were reported to have used the same platform as the approximately 700 first-cohort repertoires.

Clones were sequenced by immunoSEQ multiplex PCR, and TCRdb holds only the in-frame ones, with some missing. The data hold 60,000 to 70,000 clones, with around nine tenths observed a single time. It was the approximately 130-subject validation cohort, separate from the approximately 620-subject first cohort, to which the donors belonged. Findings of the study overall: According to the study, around 150 TCR beta chains were cytomegalovirus-associated.

The CDR3 consists of 13 residues. V was cut by 3 bases and J by 3 bases, with 8 bases left in between. Germline loops: CDR1 MNHEY, CDR2 SMNVEV (reference sequence). Sequencing used PBMCs. The chain uses TRBV27 and TRBJ2-5; D is perhaps TRBD1 (6 bases). This clonotype was sampled from a young woman in good health and CMV-seronegative. CDR3 sequence: CASSFSGEETQYF. The CDR3 DNA reads as TGTGCCAGCAGTTTCTCAGGGGAAGAGACCCAGTACTTC.